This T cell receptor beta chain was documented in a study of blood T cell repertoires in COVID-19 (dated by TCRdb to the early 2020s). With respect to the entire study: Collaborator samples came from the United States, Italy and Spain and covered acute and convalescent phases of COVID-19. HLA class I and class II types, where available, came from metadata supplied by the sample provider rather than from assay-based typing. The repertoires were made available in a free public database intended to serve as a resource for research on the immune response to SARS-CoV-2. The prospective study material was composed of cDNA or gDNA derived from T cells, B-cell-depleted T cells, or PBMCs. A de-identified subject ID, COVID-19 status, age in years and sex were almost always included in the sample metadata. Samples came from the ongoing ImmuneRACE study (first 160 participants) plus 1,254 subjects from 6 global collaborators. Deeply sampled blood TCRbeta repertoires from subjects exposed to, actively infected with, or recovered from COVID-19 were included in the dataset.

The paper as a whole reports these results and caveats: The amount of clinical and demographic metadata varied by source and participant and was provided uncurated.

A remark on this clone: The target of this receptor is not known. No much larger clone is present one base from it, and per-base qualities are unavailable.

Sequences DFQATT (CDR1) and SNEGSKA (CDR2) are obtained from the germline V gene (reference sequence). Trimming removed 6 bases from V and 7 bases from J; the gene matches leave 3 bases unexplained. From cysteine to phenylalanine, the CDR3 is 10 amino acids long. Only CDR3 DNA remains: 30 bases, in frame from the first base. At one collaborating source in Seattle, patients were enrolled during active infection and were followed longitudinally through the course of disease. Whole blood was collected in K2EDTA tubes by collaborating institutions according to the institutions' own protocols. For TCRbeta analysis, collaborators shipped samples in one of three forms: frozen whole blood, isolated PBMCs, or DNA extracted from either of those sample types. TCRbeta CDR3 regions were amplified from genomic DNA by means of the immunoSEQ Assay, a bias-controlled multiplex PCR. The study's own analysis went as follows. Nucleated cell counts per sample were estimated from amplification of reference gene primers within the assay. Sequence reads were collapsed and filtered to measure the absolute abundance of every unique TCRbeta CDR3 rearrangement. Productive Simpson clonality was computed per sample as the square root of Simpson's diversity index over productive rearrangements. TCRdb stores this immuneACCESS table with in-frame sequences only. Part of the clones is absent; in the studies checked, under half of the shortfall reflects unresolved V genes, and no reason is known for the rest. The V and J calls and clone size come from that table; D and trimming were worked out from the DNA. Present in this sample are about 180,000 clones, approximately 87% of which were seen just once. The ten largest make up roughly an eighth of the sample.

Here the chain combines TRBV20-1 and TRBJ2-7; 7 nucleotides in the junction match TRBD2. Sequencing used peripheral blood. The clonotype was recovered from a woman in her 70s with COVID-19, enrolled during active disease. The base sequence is TGCAGTGCAGAACTAGCGGAGCAGTACTTC. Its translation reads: CSAELAEQYF.